The 19 T cell receptor beta chains below come from one sample, sequenced in a study of blood T cell repertoires in COVID-19. Clones were read by immunoSEQ multiplex PCR, and TCRdb kept only the in-frame ones, dropping some. Among roughly 25,000 clones listed, 90% were seen once. Sequencing was carried out using peripheral blood. The receptors derive from a human donor in a cohort sampled during active COVID-19.

This clone was seen just once. The gene calls are TRBV7-2 and TRBJ1-2; 11 bases agree with TRBD1. Germline assignment: CDR1 SGHTA and CDR2 FQGNSA. The length of the CDR3 is 15 residues. J was trimmed by 3 bases and V by 5 bases; bases with no gene match: 5. CDR3 nucleotides: TGTGCCAGCAGCGGTGGGACAGGGGGATACTATGGCTACACCTTC. Translating it yields CASSGGTGGYYGYTF. The complete variable domain, with remaining parts taken from reference TRBV7-2 and TRBJ1-2, reads GAGVSQSPSNKVTEKGKDVELRCDPISGHTALYWYRQSLGQGLEFLIYFQGNSAPDKSGLPSDRFSAERTGGSVSTLTIQRTQQEDSAVYLCASSGGTGGYYGYTFGSGTRLTVV.

This chain connects TRBV24-1 to TRBJ2-5; no firm D call. Trimming left V 2 bases short and J 1 base short, with 10 bases between. Germline values: CDR1 KGHDR, CDR2 SFDVKD. CDR3 size: 15 residues. The CDR3 bases are TGTGCCACCAGTGATTCCCGAGGAGTCCAAGAGACCCAGTACTTC. Its protein product is CATSDSRGVQETQYF.

This chain uses TRBV12-3 or TRBV12-4 with TRBJ1-5; 7 nucleotides align to TRBD1. This CDR3 is built from 13 residues. V was pared by 6 bases and J by 3 bases, with 2 bases of the junction left unmatched. CDR3 loop: CASSGQDNQPQHF. The DNA of the CDR3 is TGTGCCAGCAGCGGACAGGACAATCAGCCCCAGCATTTT.

This chain uses TRBV7-2 with TRBJ1-1; possible D gene TRBD1, 6 bases. The CDR3 spans 13 residues. Per germline, CDR1 SGHTA and CDR2 FQGNSA. With 5 bases removed from V and 1 base from J, the gap between germline ends came to 8 bases. The CDR3 region is CASSQGRNTEAFF. The CDR3 bases are TGTGCCAGCAGCCAGGGGAGGAACACTGAAGCTTTCTTT.

The chain combines TRBV2 with TRBJ2-1; 10 bases line up with TRBD1. J lost 4 bases, V lost 6 bases, and 3 bases had no gene match. CDR1 and CDR2 from the germline V gene are SNHLY and FYNNEI. The CDR3 is made up of 14 amino acids. CDR3: CASRPDRGYNEQFF. The CDR3 DNA follows: TGTGCCAGCAGGCCGGACAGGGGGTACAATGAGCAGTTCTTC. The full variable domain, rest sourced from reference TRBV2 and TRBJ2-1, is EPEVTQTPSHQVTQMGQEVILRCVPISNHLYFYWYRQILGQKVEFLVSFYNNEISEKSEIFDDQFSVERPDGSNFTLKIRSTKLEDSAMYFCASRPDRGYNEQFFGPGTRLTVL.

The chain's CDR3 is CASTNTGELFF. DNA of the CDR3: TGCGCCAGCACTAACACCGGGGAGCTGTTTTTT. This sequence joins TRBV5-1 and TRBJ2-2; D not resolved. The CDR3 is 11 residues long. The germline gives CDR1 SGHRS, CDR2 YFSETQ. V was clipped by 6 bases and J by 2 bases, with 2 bases between them. The variable domain in full, completed from reference TRBV5-1 and TRBJ2-2, reads KAGVTQTPRYLIKTRGQQVTLSCSPISGHRSVSWYQQTPGQGLQFLFEYFSETQRNKGNFPGRFSGRQFSNSRSEMNVSTLELGDSALYLCASTNTGELFFGEGSRLTVL.

In its sample, this clone was seen once. The chain combines TRBV18 with TRBJ1-5; no definite D call. There are 15 residues in the CDR3. The V gene lost 2 bases and the J gene lost 1 base, with 9 bases spanning the gap. Germline lookup yields CDR1 KGHSH and CDR2 LQKENI. CDR3 loop: CASSPLADSNQPQHF. CDR3 nucleotides: TGTGCCAGCTCACCATTAGCGGACAGCAATCAGCCCCAGCATTTT.

The rearrangement links TRBV7-9 to TRBJ1-2; D possibly corresponds to TRBD1 (6 bases). This CDR3 region has 14 residues. Trimming pared 5 bases from V and 4 bases from J, leaving 14 bases between. Germline values: CDR1 SEHNR, CDR2 FQNEAQ (reference sequence). The CDR3: CASSPGEGSYGYTF. As DNA, the CDR3 is TGTGCCAGCAGCCCAGGGGAGGGTAGCTATGGCTACACCTTC.

The chain has TRBV29-1 and TRBJ2-7; 8 nucleotides match TRBD2. There are 14 residues in the CDR3. Germline V gives CDR1 SQVTM, CDR2 ANQGSEA. The J segment lost 4 bases and the V segment lost 5 bases, leaving 10 bases of the junction unmatched. This CDR3 reads CSVTPGTSIYEQYF. CDR3 sequence (DNA): TGCAGCGTTACGCCCGGGACTAGTATTTACGAGCAGTACTTC.

This clone was observed a single time. The chain is built from TRBV7-9 and TRBJ2-7; TRBD2 aligns across 7 bases. This CDR3 comprises 14 residues. V lost 8 bases, J lost 3 bases, and 10 bases stayed unmatched. CDR1 SEHNR and CDR2 FQNEAQ come from the germline V gene (reference sequence). For the CDR3, the DNA is TGTGCCAGCCGTGACCAGCGGGGCGTCTACGAGCAGTACTTC. Amino acid sequence: CASRDQRGVYEQYF.

This clone was recorded only once. The rearrangement joins TRBV28 to TRBJ2-3, with D possibly being TRBD1 (6 bases). This CDR3 is built from 15 residues. The ends were cut back, 8 bases at V and 2 bases at J, with 17 bases in the middle. The V gene's germline CDR1 is MDHEN and CDR2 SYDVKM. This CDR3 is CASFTPGHLTDTQYF. CDR3 coding DNA: TGTGCCAGCTTTACCCCGGGACATCTCACAGATACGCAGTATTTT.

The chain links TRBV19 to TRBJ1-4; the D is unclear. CDR3 length: 15 residues. V lost 6 bases to trimming and J lost 5 bases, with 16 bases between them. CDR1 LNHDA and CDR2 SQIVND come from the germline V gene (reference sequence). The CDR3 region is CASSRGDRGNEKLFF. DNA of the CDR3: TGTGCCAGTAGCAGAGGCGATCGAGGGAATGAAAAACTGTTTTTT.

The J gene is TRBJ2-1, the V gene TRBV6-5, with D perhaps TRBD1 (7 bases). CDR3 length: 15 residues. Per germline, CDR1 MNHEY and CDR2 SVGAGI. Trimming removed 6 bases at V and 4 bases at J, with 16 bases between. The CDR3 is CASRFEGAGYNEQFF. Written as DNA, the CDR3 is TGTGCCAGCAGGTTTGAGGGGGCGGGATACAATGAGCAGTTCTTC.

The chain joins TRBV14 to TRBJ2-6, with D uncertain. Germline CDR1 reads SGHDN; CDR2 reads FVKESK. The V end was cut by 4 bases, the J end by 0 bases, with 7 bases between. CDR3 length equals 15 residues. CDR3: CASSRLSSGANVLTF. In nucleotides, the CDR3 is TGTGCCAGCAGCCGACTGAGCTCTGGGGCCAACGTCCTGACTTTC.

This clone has a single count. This chain connects TRBV10-3 to TRBJ2-7; maybe TRBD2 (7 bases). The CDR3 has 13 amino acids. Germline V gives CDR1 ENHRY, CDR2 SYGVKD. Deletions cut 6 bases from V and 3 bases from J, with 12 bases between. CDR3: CAIRREGDYEQYF. DNA for the CDR3: TGTGCCATCAGAAGGGAGGGGGACTACGAGCAGTACTTC.

V is TRBV5-1 and J is TRBJ1-2, with 7 bases aligning to TRBD1. V was clipped by 0 bases and J by 4 bases; unmatched bases: 12. In germline, CDR1 is SGHRS, CDR2 YFSETQ. The CDR3 has 17 amino acids. DNA for the CDR3: TGCGCCAGCAGCTTGGCGCCACAGGGGACAAATTCCTATGGCTACACCTTC. This encodes CASSLAPQGTNSYGYTF.

This clone appeared a few times. The chain couples TRBV5-1 to TRBJ2-5; 8 bases match TRBD2. Unmatched junction bases numbered 4, after V lost 2 bases and J lost 1 base. The length of the CDR3 is 15 residues. The germline V gene has CDR1 SGHRS and CDR2 YFSETQ. CDR3 amino acids: CASSFSGTSQETQYF. CDR3 sequence (DNA): TGCGCCAGCAGCTTCTCCGGGACTAGCCAAGAGACCCAGTACTTC.

J is TRBJ2-1 and V is TRBV7-2; 9 nucleotides match TRBD2. Germline V gene data show CDR1 as SGHTA and CDR2 as FQGNSA. Trimming removed 5 bases from V and 6 bases from J; junction bases left unmatched: 8. CDR3 length: 15 amino acids. This CDR3 is CASSLQAGGGNEQFF. CDR3 coding DNA: TGTGCCAGCAGCCTGCAGGCGGGGGGGGGCAATGAGCAGTTCTTC.

The genes are TRBV4-1 and TRBJ2-1; 9 positions agree with TRBD2. Looked up from germline, CDR1 is MGHRA and CDR2 is YSYEKL. With V trimmed by 1 base and J by 8 bases, 6 bases remained unmatched. The CDR3 is 15 residues long. This chain's CDR3 is CASSQGLRGGDEQFF. The CDR3, as DNA: TGCGCCAGCAGCCAAGGATTGCGGGGGGGCGATGAGCAGTTCTTC.